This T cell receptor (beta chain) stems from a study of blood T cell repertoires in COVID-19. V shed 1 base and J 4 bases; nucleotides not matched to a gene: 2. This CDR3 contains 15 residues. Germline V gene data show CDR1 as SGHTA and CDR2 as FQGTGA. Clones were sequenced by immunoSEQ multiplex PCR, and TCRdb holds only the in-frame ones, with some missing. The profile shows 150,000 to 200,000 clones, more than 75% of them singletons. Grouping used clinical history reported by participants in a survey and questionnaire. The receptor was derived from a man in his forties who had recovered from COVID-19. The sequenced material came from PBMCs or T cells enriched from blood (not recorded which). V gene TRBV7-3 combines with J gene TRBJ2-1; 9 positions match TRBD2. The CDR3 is CASSLMTSGYNEQFF. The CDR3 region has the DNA TGTGCCAGCAGCTTAATGACTAGCGGATACAATGAGCAGTTCTTC.